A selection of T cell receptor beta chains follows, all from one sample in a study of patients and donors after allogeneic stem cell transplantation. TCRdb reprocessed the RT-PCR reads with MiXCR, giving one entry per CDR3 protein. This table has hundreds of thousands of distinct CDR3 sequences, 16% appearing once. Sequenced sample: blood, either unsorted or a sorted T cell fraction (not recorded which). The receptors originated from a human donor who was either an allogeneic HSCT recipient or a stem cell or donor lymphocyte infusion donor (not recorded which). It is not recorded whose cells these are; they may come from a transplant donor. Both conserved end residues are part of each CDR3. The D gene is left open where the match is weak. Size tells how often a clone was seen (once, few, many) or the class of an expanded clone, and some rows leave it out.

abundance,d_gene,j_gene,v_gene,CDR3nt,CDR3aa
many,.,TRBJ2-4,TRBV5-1,TGCGCCAGCAGCTTGGAAGCTAGTTCGGCCAAAAACATTCAGTACTTC,CASSLEASSAKNIQYF
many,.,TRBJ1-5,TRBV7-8,TGTGCCAGCAGCTTATGGTCAAGGCCCAATCAGCCCCAGCATTTT,CASSLWSRPNQPQHF
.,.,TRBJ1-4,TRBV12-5,TGTGCTAGTGGTTTACTCACCTCCCTAAGACAGAATAATGAAAAACTGTTTTTT,CASGLLTSLRQNNEKLFF
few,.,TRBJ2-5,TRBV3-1,TGTGCCAGCAGGACCATGGAGGGAAGGCAAGAGACCCAGTACTTC,CASRTMEGRQETQYF
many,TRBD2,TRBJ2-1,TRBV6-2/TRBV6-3,TGTGCCAGCACTCGCCTGGGTCCGGGGGGAGCCTACAATGAGCAGTTCTTC,CASTRLGPGGAYNEQFF
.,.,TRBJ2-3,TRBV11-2,TGTGCCAGCAGCCTAAGGGCAACTAGCAACACAGATACGCAGTATTTT,CASSLRATSNTDTQYF
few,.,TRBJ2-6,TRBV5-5,TGTGCCAGCAGCTTGACAGCACCCTCTGGGGCCAACGTCCTGACTTTC,CASSLTAPSGANVLTF
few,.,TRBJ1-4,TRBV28,TGTGCCAGCAGTTCCTCCTCGCGGACAGAAAAACTGTTTTTT,CASSSSSRTEKLFF
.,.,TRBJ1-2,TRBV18,TGTGCCAGCTCACCCGCGGACAGCTATGGCTACACCTTC,CASSPADSYGYTF
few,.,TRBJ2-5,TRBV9,TGTGCCAGCAGCGTTGACCCTCAAGAGACCCAGTACTTC,CASSVDPQETQYF
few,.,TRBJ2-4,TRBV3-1,TGTGCCAGCAGCCAAGTATCGGCCAAAAACATTCAGTACTTC,CASSQVSAKNIQYF
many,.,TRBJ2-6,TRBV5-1,TGCGCCAGCAGCTTGGGGTCCTCTGGGGCCAACGTCCTGACTTTC,CASSLGSSGANVLTF
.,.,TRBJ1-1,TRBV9,TGTGCCAGCAGCGCCTCCTTTGGGGGGCTGCGCACTGAAGCTTTCTTT,CASSASFGGLRTEAFF
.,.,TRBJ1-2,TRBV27,TGTGCCAGCAGTTTTCAGCCCCTTTATGGCTACACCTTC,CASSFQPLYGYTF
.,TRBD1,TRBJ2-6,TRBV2,TGTGCCAGCAATGGACGGACAGGGGGTATTGGGGCCAACGTCCTGACTTTC,CASNGRTGGIGANVLTF
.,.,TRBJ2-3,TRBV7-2,TGTGCCAGCAGCTTTTCGGGGACTCTGAACACAGATACGCAGTATTTT,CASSFSGTLNTDTQYF
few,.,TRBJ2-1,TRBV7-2,TGTGCCAGCAGCTCCCGGTGGCAGGGCTACAATGAGCAGTTCTTC,CASSSRWQGYNEQFF
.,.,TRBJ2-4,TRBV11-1,TGTGCCAGCAGCTTAAATTCTATACAGGGAACCATTCAGTACTTC,CASSLNSIQGTIQYF
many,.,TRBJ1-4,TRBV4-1,TGCGCCAGCAGCGGGACCCGCGCAACTAATGAAAAACTGTTTTTT,CASSGTRATNEKLFF
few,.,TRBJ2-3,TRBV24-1,TGTGCCACCAGTGATTTAGGGCCAGGGAGCACAGATACGCAGTATTTT,CATSDLGPGSTDTQYF
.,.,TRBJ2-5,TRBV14,TGTGCCAGCAGCCTATTCACGGGGCAAGAGACCCAGTACTTC,CASSLFTGQETQYF
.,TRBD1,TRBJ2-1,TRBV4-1,TGCGCCAGCAGCCACAACCAGGACAGGGCGAATGAGCAGTTCTTC,CASSHNQDRANEQFF
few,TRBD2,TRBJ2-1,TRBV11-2,TGTGCCAGCAGAGCCCTCAGCGGGAGGGCACTCTCCTACAATGAGCAGTTCTTC,CASRALSGRALSYNEQFF
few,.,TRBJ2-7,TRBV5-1,TGCGCCAGCAGCTTATTCCAGGGCTCCTACGAGCAGTACTTC,CASSLFQGSYEQYF
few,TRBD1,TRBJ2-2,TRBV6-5,TGTGCCAGCAGTTCGTTTCGGGACAGGGGAACTACCGGGGAGCTGTTTTTT,CASSSFRDRGTTGELFF
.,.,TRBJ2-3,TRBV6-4,TGTGCCAGCCGAATAATGGACCGCAGCACAGATACGCAGTATTTT,CASRIMDRSTDTQYF
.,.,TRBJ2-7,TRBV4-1,TGCGCCAGCAGCCCTGTCGGAGTGAACGAGCAGTACTTC,CASSPVGVNEQYF
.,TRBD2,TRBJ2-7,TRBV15,TGTGCCACCAGCAGAGCATCAGCGGGAGGGTACGAGCAGTACTTC,CATSRASAGGYEQYF
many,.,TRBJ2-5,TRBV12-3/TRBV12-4,TGTGCCAGCAGCTTGACCCGGGAGACCCAGTACTTC,CASSLTRETQYF
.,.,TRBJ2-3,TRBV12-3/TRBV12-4,TGTGCCAGCAGTTTGGGCTTGGGCTCGCTCACAGATACGCAGTATTTT,CASSLGLGSLTDTQYF
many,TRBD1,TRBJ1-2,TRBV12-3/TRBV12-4,TGTGCCAGCAGTCCCAAACAGGGGGCCTCCGGTGGCTACACCTTC,CASSPKQGASGGYTF
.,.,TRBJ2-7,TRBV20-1,TGCAGTGGATGTCAGGGGGGATCCTACGAGCAGTACTTC,CSGCQGGSYEQYF
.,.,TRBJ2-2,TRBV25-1,TGTGCCAGCAGTGAGACAGGCACCCTCGGGGAGCTGTTTTTT,CASSETGTLGELFF
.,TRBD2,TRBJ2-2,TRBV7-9,TGTGCCAGCAGCTTCCTTTCTAGCGGGTTCACCGGGGAGCTGTTTTTT,CASSFLSSGFTGELFF
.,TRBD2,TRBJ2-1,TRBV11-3,TGTGCCAGCAGCCGTAGCGGGAACGGCAATGAGCAGTTCTTC,CASSRSGNGNEQFF
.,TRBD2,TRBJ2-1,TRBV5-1,TGCGCCAGCACCCCACAGCGGGAGGGCTACAATGAGCAGTTCTTC,CASTPQREGYNEQFF
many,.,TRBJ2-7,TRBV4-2,TGTGCCAGCAGCCAAGACGGCACAGGAACCTACGAGCAGTACTTC,CASSQDGTGTYEQYF
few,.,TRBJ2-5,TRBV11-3,TGTGCCAGCAGCCCTAGAGGGTCGAAGCAAGAGACCCAGTACTTC,CASSPRGSKQETQYF
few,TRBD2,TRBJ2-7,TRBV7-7,TGTGCCAGCAGCGAGCGGGACTCAGATTACGAGCAGTACTTC,CASSERDSDYEQYF
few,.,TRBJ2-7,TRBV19,TGTGCCAGTAGTATAGATCTACGAGGCTCCTACGAGCAGTACTTC,CASSIDLRGSYEQYF
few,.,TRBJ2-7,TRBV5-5,TGTGCCAGCAGCAGGAGTCAGACCCTCCCCTACGAGCAGTACTTC,CASSRSQTLPYEQYF
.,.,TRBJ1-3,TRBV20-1,TGCAGTGCCACTCAGGACTCTGGAAACACCATATATTTT,CSATQDSGNTIYF
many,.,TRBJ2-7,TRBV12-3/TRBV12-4,TGTGCCAGCAGTCTCCACTACGAGCAGTACTTC,CASSLHYEQYF
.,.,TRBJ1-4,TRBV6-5,TGTGCCAGCAGTTACGGGACGGACTTTGAAAAACTGTTTTTT,CASSYGTDFEKLFF
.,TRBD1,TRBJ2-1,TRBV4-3,TGCGCCAGCAAACGGGACAGCTACCACAATGAGCAGTTCTTC,CASKRDSYHNEQFF
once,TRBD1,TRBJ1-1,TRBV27,TGTGCCAGCAACTCCGACAGGGGGCATGCTTTCTTT,CASNSDRGHAFF